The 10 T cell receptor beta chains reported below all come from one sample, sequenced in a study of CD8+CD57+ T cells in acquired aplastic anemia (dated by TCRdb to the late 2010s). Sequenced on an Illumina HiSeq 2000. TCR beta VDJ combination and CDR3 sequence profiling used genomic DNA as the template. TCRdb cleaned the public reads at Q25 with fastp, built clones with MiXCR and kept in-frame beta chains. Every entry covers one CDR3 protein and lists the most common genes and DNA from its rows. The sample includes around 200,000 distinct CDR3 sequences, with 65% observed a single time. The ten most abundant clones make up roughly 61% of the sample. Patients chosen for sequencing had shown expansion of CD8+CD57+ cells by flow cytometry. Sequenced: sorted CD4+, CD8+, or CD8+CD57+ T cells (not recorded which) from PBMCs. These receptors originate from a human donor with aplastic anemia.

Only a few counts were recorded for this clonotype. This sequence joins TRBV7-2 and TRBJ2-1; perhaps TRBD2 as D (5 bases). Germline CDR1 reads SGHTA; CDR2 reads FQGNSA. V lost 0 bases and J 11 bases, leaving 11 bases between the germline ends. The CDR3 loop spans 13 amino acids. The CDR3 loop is CASSLAGETKQFF. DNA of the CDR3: TGTGCCAGCAGCTTAGCGGGAGAGACAAAGCAGTTCTTC.

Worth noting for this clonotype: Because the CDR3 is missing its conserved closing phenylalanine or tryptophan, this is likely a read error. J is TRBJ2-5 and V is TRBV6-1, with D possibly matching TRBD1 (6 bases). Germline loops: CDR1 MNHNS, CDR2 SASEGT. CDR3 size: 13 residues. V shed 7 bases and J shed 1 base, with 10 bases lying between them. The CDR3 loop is CASNRDIQETQYL. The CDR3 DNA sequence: TGTGCCAGCAATAGGGACATCCAAGAGACCCAGTACCTC.

The CDR3 here is CSASSLGRDEQYF. Here the CDR3 DNA reads TGCAGTGCCAGCAGTTTGGGCAGGGACGAGCAGTACTTC. This chain links TRBV20-1 with TRBJ2-7, with D maybe TRBD1 (5 bases). CDR1 DFQATT and CDR2 SNEGSKA come from the germline V gene (reference sequence). V dropped 6 bases and J dropped 5 bases, with 17 bases sitting between them. This CDR3 has 13 residues.

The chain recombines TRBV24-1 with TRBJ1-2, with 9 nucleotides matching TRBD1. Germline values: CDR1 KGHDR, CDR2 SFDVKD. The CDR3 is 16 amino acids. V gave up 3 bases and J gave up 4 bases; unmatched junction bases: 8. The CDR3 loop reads CATSDTGQGSSYGYTF. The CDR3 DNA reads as TGTGCCACCAGTGATACCGGACAGGGGTCCTCCTATGGCTACACCTTC.

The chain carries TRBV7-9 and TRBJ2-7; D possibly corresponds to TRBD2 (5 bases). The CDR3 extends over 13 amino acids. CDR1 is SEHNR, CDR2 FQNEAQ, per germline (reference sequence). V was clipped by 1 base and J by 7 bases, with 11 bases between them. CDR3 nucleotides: TGTGCCAGCAGCTTAGTTAGCGAGCTGGAGCAGTACTTC. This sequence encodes CASSLVSELEQYF.

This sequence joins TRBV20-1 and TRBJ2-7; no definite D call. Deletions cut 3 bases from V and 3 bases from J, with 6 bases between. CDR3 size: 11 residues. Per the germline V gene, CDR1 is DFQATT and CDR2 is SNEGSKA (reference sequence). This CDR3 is CSARLGYEQYF. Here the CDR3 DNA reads TGCAGTGCTAGGTTGGGCTACGAGCAGTACTTC.

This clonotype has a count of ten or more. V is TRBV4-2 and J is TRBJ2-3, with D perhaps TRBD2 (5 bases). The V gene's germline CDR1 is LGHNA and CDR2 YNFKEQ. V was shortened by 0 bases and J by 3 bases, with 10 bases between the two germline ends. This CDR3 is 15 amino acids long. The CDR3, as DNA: TGTGCCAGCAGCCAAGATCCCAGCGGTACAGATACGCAGTATTTT. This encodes CASSQDPSGTDTQYF.

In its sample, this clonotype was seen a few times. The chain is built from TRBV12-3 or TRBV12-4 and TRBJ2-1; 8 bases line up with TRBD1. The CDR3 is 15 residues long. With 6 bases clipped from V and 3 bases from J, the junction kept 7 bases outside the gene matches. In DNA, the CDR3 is TGTGCCAGCAGCCCTACAGGGGGTGTCTACAATGAGCAGTTCTTC. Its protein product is CASSPTGGVYNEQFF.

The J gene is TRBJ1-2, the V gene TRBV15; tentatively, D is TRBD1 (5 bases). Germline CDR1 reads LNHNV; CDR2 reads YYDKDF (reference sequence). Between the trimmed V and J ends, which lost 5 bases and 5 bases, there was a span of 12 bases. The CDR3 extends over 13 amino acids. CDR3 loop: CATSRPGLYGYTF. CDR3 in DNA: TGTGCCACCAGCCGTCCGGGACTTTATGGCTACACCTTC.

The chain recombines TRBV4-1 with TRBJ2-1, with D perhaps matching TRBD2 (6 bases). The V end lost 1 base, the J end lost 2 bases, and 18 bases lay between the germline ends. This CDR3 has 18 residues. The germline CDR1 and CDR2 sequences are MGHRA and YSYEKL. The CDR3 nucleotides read TGCGCCAGCAGCCAAGGGGGGACTTTTGTCGGGCCCTACAATGAGCAGTTCTTC. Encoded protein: CASSQGGTFVGPYNEQFF.